Following are 24 T cell receptor beta chains from one sample sequenced in a study of blood T cell repertoires in COVID-19. Clones were read by immunoSEQ multiplex PCR, and TCRdb kept only the in-frame ones, dropping some. This table holds roughly 230,000 clones, about 85% found once. The sample was PBMCs or T cells enriched from blood (not recorded which). The receptors stem from a woman in her forties or fifties who had been exposed to COVID-19.

The rearrangement links TRBV12-5 to TRBJ2-1, with D hard to call. This CDR3 comprises 16 residues. Trimming removed 2 bases from V and 0 bases from J, with 11 bases in between. Germline lookup yields CDR1 LGHNT and CDR2 FRNRAP. The CDR3 bases are TGTGCTAGTGGTTTGAGCGTCCTAAGCTCCTACAATGAGCAGTTCTTC. Its protein product is CASGLSVLSSYNEQFF.

The rearrangement uses TRBV7-3 and TRBJ1-1; 7 nucleotides match TRBD1. V lost 1 base and J lost 4; bases outside the gene matches: 9. CDR1 and CDR2 from the germline V gene are SGHTA and FQGTGA. This CDR3 contains 16 residues. The DNA for the CDR3 is TGTGCCAGCAGCTTAAGAGAGAGAGGGGGCTCCACTGAAGCTTTCTTT. Protein product: CASSLRERGGSTEAFF.

The V gene is TRBV9, the J gene TRBJ1-2; no clear D. Deletions cut 0 bases from V and 3 bases from J, with 18 bases between. Germline V gene data show CDR1 as SGDLS and CDR2 as YYNGEE. CDR3 size: 17 residues. Here the CDR3 DNA reads TGTGCCAGCAGCGTAGTTGCGGGAGAGAAGCTAGACTATGGCTACACCTTC. This codes for CASSVVAGEKLDYGYTF.

The chain recombines TRBV2 with TRBJ2-5; 12 bases agree with TRBD2. The CDR3 covers 15 residues. Losses at the gene ends were 4 bases for V and 4 bases for J; bases not matched to a gene: 4. Germline-derived CDR1 and CDR2 are SNHLY and FYNNEI. CDR3 amino acids: CASSGPSGGVETQYF. CDR3 sequence (DNA): TGTGCCAGCAGTGGACCTAGCGGGGGGGTAGAGACCCAGTACTTC.

This clone was seen more than once but under ten times. The rearrangement uses TRBV10-3 and TRBJ1-4; 7 bases match TRBD1. The V gene end was trimmed by 3 bases and the J gene end by 4 bases; junction bases not matched to a gene: 2. Germline values: CDR1 ENHRY, CDR2 SYGVKD. CDR3 size: 14 residues. In nucleotides, the CDR3 is TGTGCCATCAGTGACAGGGGGAGTAATGAAAAACTGTTTTTT. Its protein product is CAISDRGSNEKLFF.

The rearrangement joins TRBV15 to TRBJ1-3; no reliable D call. CDR1 is LNHNV, CDR2 YYDKDF, per germline (reference sequence). Trimming took off 0 bases at V and 4 bases at J, with 10 bases between the two ends. There are 15 residues in the CDR3. The CDR3 nucleotides read TGTGCCACCAGCAGAGAGGTGGGCCAGGGAAACACCATATATTTT. Its protein is CATSREVGQGNTIYF.

The gene calls are TRBV10-3 and TRBJ1-1; the D gene is possibly TRBD1 (6 bases). With 11 bases removed from V and 3 bases from J, the gap between germline ends came to 16 bases. The CDR3 is 13 amino acids. CDR1 ENHRY and CDR2 SYGVKD come from the germline V gene. The CDR3 loop is CAGRQGRDTEAFF. CDR3 bases: TGTGCCGGCCGGCAGGGGAGGGACACTGAAGCTTTCTTT.

The chain uses TRBV5-1 and TRBJ2-5, with 14 positions matching TRBD2. This CDR3 comprises 16 residues. CDR1 and CDR2 (germline): SGHRS, YFSETQ. Trimming at V came to 4 bases and at J to 2 bases, leaving 4 bases not matched to a gene. In DNA, the CDR3 is TGCGCCAGCAGCCCGGGGACTAGCGGGGGACAAGAGACCCAGTACTTC. It codes for CASSPGTSGGQETQYF.

This chain uses TRBV28 with TRBJ2-3, with D perhaps matching TRBD2 (5 bases). Germline V gene lookup returns CDR1 MDHEN and CDR2 SYDVKM. V lost 5 bases and J 5 bases, leaving 11 bases between the germline ends. The CDR3 is 13 residues long. The CDR3 region is CASSPPTRDTQYF. The CDR3 region has the DNA TGTGCCAGCAGTCCCCCCACTAGAGATACGCAGTATTTT.

The chain couples TRBV28 to TRBJ1-2; TRBD1 is a possible D gene (5 bases). Germline V gene sequence: CDR1 MDHEN, CDR2 SYDVKM. V shed 5 bases and J shed 6 bases, with 16 bases lying between them. The CDR3 is 14 amino acids. The CDR3 spells CASSLPQGIHGYTF. DNA for the CDR3: TGTGCCAGCAGTCTACCCCAGGGAATACATGGCTACACCTTC.

This clone was counted between two and nine times. The rearrangement uses TRBV7-9 and TRBJ1-5, with 10 bases identical to TRBD1. CDR1 is SEHNR, CDR2 FQNEAQ, per germline (reference sequence). The V segment lost 0 bases and the J segment 3 bases; nucleotides outside the gene matches: 5. The CDR3 has 17 amino acids. Here the CDR3 DNA reads TGTGCCAGCAGCTTAGCGCTGACAGGGGGCTCCAATCAGCCCCAGCATTTT. This translates into CASSLALTGGSNQPQHF.

The chain couples TRBV7-8 to TRBJ1-5; perhaps TRBD1 as D (5 bases). The germline gives CDR1 SGHVS, CDR2 FQNEAQ. This CDR3 is built from 14 residues. The V end lost 5 bases, the J end lost 7 bases, and 15 bases lay between the germline ends. Written as DNA, the CDR3 is TGTGCCAGCAGCCGCGGGGGGTTGGGGCAGCCCCAGCATTTT. Residues: CASSRGGLGQPQHF.

The rearrangement links TRBV18 to TRBJ1-6; the D is unclear. The CDR3 has 17 amino acids. V lost 3 bases and J 5 bases, leaving 17 bases between the germline ends. Per the germline V gene, CDR1 is KGHSH and CDR2 is LQKENI. The CDR3 DNA reads as TGTGCCAGCTCACCGCTAGCGGTCTCTGGGAATAATTCACCCCTCCACTTT. The encoded protein is CASSPLAVSGNNSPLHF. Combining the CDR3 with reference TRBV18 and TRBJ1-6 gives the whole variable domain NAGVMQNPRHLVRRRGQEARLRCSPMKGHSHVYWYRQLPEEGLKFMVYLQKENIIDESGMPKERFSAEFPKEGPSILRIQQVVRGDSAAYFCASSPLAVSGNNSPLHFGNGTRLTVT.

In DNA, the CDR3 is TGTGCCAGCACCTCGGTACGGGCTGGGGCCAACGTCCTGACTTTC. This encodes CASTSVRAGANVLTF. The genes are TRBV11-2 and TRBJ2-6; D is unclear. This CDR3 is 15 amino acids long. Germline CDR1 is SGHAT and CDR2 is FQNNGV. The V gene lost 7 bases and the J gene lost 2 bases, with 12 bases spanning the gap.

This rearrangement joins TRBV23-1 to TRBJ2-7, with 7 bases fitting TRBD1. TRBV23-1 has ORF status, its function being uncertain. The V gene end was trimmed by 4 bases and the J gene end by 3 bases; junction bases not matched to a gene: 24. The CDR3 covers 20 residues. In nucleotides, the CDR3 is TGCGCCAGCAGTCGCTGGAATCCGGGACAGCCTTTAGTAGTTTTCTACGAGCAGTACTTC. Encoded protein: CASSRWNPGQPLVVFYEQYF.

The V and J genes are TRBV6-5 and TRBJ2-2; the D is unclear. Trimming cost V 8 bases and J 0 bases, with 10 bases left between them. The germline V gene has CDR1 MNHEY and CDR2 SVGAGI. This CDR3 is built from 14 residues. The CDR3 reads CASRTAANTGELFF. CDR3 DNA: TGTGCCAGCCGTACAGCCGCGAACACCGGGGAGCTGTTTTTT.

The chain uses TRBV10-2 and TRBJ2-3; TRBD2 agrees at 9 bases. The V and J ends lost 7 bases and 2 bases, in that order; junction bases with no gene match: 4. The CDR3 is 14 amino acids. CDR1 is WSHSY, CDR2 SAAADI, per germline. The CDR3 loop is CASKASGVTDTQYF. The CDR3 DNA sequence: TGCGCCAGCAAGGCTAGCGGGGTCACAGATACGCAGTATTTT.

The chain carries TRBV18 and TRBJ2-7, with D unclear. This CDR3 comprises 16 residues. CDR1 is KGHSH, CDR2 LQKENI, per germline. V shed 3 bases and J shed 0 bases, with 15 bases lying between them. The CDR3 loop is CASSPKSRVSSYEQYF. For the CDR3, the DNA is TGTGCCAGCTCACCCAAATCCCGGGTGAGCTCCTACGAGCAGTACTTC. The full variable domain, in which reference TRBV18 and TRBJ2-7 provide the parts outside the CDR3, is NAGVMQNPRHLVRRRGQEARLRCSPMKGHSHVYWYRQLPEEGLKFMVYLQKENIIDESGMPKERFSAEFPKEGPSILRIQQVVRGDSAAYFCASSPKSRVSSYEQYFGPGTRLTVT.

The CDR3 DNA reads as TGTGCCAGCAGTGACGTTGGGAGTCTAAGGGATACGCAGTATTTT. It codes for CASSDVGSLRDTQYF. This chain uses TRBV2 with TRBJ2-3, with a possible D match to TRBD2 (5 bases). The V and J ends lost 3 bases and 6 bases respectively, with 16 bases between them. Germline CDR1 and CDR2: SNHLY and FYNNEI. The CDR3 spans 15 residues.

The chain employs TRBV7-3 and TRBJ2-2; D gene uncertain. Trimming pared 2 bases from V and 6 bases from J, leaving 7 bases between. CDR1 and CDR2 (germline): SGHTA, FQGTGA. The CDR3 consists of 13 residues. The CDR3 nucleotides are TGTGCCAGCAGCTTACGTGGGCCCGGGGAGCTGTTTTTT. This translates into CASSLRGPGELFF.

This chain connects TRBV24-1 to TRBJ2-5; D possibly corresponds to TRBD2 (6 bases). The CDR3 covers 15 residues. Germline CDR1 KGHDR, CDR2 SFDVKD. Trimming pared 3 bases from V and 1 base from J, leaving 11 bases between. This CDR3 reads CATSDTGRPQETQYF. In nucleotides, the CDR3 is TGTGCCACCAGTGATACGGGGAGGCCCCAAGAGACCCAGTACTTC.

A single count supports this clone. The chain has TRBV7-2 and TRBJ1-5; D gene unclear. Germline V gene sequence: CDR1 SGHTA, CDR2 FQGNSA. V gave up 5 bases and J gave up 9 bases, with 17 bases separating them. CDR3 length: 14 amino acids. The CDR3 bases are TGTGCCAGCAGCCTTGAGACCACCGAGGGGCCCCAGCATTTT. It yields the protein CASSLETTEGPQHF. The variable domain in full, completed from reference TRBV7-2 and TRBJ1-5, reads GAGVSQSPSNKVTEKGKDVELRCDPISGHTALYWYRQSLGQGLEFLIYFQGNSAPDKSGLPSDRFSAERTGGSVSTLTIQRTQQEDSAVYLCASSLETTEGPQHFGDGTRLSIL.

This chain joins TRBV5-6 and TRBJ1-4, with D unresolved. V lost 0 bases, J lost 0 bases, and 6 bases lay in between. The CDR3 totals 15 residues. The V gene's germline CDR1 is SGHDT and CDR2 YYEEEE. The CDR3 DNA sequence: TGTGCCAGCAGCTTGGACAGTGCAACTAATGAAAAACTGTTTTTT. Protein product: CASSLDSATNEKLFF. The variable domain in full, completed from reference TRBV5-6 and TRBJ1-4, reads DAGVTQSPTHLIKTRGQQVTLRCSPKSGHDTVSWYQQALGQGPQFIFQYYEEEERQRGNFPDRFSGHQFPNYSSELNVNALLLGDSALYLCASSLDSATNEKLFFGSGTQLSVL.

This chain uses TRBV7-9 with TRBJ1-4, with 11 bases lining up with TRBD1. Germline CDR1 reads SEHNR; CDR2 reads FQNEAQ (reference sequence). J gave up 3 bases and V 3 bases, and 12 bases lay outside the gene matches. The CDR3 runs to 19 residues. The CDR3 loop is CASSLWTGGAGIPNEKLFF. CDR3 nucleotides: TGTGCCAGCAGCTTGTGGACAGGGGGCGCGGGTATCCCTAATGAAAAACTGTTTTTT.